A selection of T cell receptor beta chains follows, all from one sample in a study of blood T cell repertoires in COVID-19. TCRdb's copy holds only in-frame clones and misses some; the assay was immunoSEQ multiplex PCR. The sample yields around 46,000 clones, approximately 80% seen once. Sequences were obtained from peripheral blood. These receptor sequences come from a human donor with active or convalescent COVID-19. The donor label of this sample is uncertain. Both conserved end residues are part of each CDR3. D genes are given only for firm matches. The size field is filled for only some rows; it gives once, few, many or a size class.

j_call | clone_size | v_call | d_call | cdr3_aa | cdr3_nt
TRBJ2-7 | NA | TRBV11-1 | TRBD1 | CASSLATRGREQYF | TGTGCCAGCAGCTTAGCGACCAGGGGGCGCGAGCAGTACTTC
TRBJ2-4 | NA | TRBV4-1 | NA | CASSQPILAKNIQYF | TGCGCCAGCAGCCAACCTATACTAGCCAAAAACATTCAGTACTTC
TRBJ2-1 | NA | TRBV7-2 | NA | CASSPSYEQFF | TGTGCCAGCAGCCCGAGTTATGAGCAGTTCTTC
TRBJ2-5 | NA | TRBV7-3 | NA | CASAEGGRRETQYF | TGTGCCAGCGCCGAGGGGGGGCGCCGCGAGACCCAGTACTTC
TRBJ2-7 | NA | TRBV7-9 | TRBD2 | CASSLVRLAGGPAEQYF | TGTGCCAGCAGCTTAGTGCGCCTAGCGGGAGGGCCAGCCGAGCAGTACTTC
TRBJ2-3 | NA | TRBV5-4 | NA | CASSLDQRFTDTQYF | TGTGCCAGCAGCTTGGATCAGCGGTTCACAGATACGCAGTATTTT
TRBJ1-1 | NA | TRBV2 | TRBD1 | CASNGQGRQAFF | TGTGCCAGCAATGGACAGGGGCGACAAGCTTTCTTT
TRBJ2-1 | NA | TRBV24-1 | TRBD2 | CATSDSGLAGGNGGVYNEQFF | TGTGCCACCAGTGACTCGGGACTAGCGGGAGGGAATGGCGGCGTGTACAATGAGCAGTTCTTC
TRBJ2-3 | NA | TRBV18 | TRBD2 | CASSPGLAGSTDTQYF | TGTGCCAGCTCACCGGGACTAGCGGGAAGCACAGATACGCAGTATTTT
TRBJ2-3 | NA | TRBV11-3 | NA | CASSNFQGNDDAQYF | TGTGCCAGCAGCAATTTTCAGGGAAATGATGATGCGCAGTATTTT
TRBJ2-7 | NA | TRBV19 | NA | CASSITERSGPLRPYEQYF | TGTGCCAGTAGTATAACTGAGAGGAGCGGGCCTCTCCGTCCCTACGAGCAGTACTTC
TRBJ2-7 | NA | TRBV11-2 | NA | CASSLVNAASGSYEQYF | TGTGCCAGCAGCTTAGTTAACGCAGCCTCGGGCTCCTACGAGCAGTACTTC
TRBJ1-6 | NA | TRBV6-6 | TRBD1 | CASSLGQGSYNSPLHF | TGTGCCAGCAGTTTGGGACAGGGGTCCTATAATTCACCCCTCCACTTT
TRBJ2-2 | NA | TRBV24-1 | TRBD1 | CATSDLQGDPGELFF | TGTGCCACCAGTGATTTACAGGGGGATCCCGGGGAGCTGTTTTTT
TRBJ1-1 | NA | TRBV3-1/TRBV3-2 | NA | CASSQGDMNTEAFF | TGTGCCAGCAGCCAAGGGGACATGAACACTGAAGCTTTCTTT
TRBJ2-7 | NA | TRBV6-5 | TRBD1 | CASSYSYQGAYEQYF | TGTGCCAGCAGTTACTCGTACCAGGGGGCCTACGAGCAGTACTTC
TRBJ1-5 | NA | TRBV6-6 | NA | CASSSSGPNQPQHF | TGTGCCAGCAGTTCCTCGGGGCCCAATCAGCCCCAGCATTTT
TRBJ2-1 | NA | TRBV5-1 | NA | CASSKSAHFSYNEQFF | TGCGCCAGCAGCAAAAGCGCCCACTTCTCCTACAATGAGCAGTTCTTC
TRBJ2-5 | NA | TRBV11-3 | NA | CASSLGAQIRVYQETQYF | TGTGCCAGCAGCTTAGGCGCCCAGATTCGGGTGTACCAAGAGACCCAGTACTTC
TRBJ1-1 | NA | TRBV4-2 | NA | CASSQRDGANTEAFF | TGTGCCAGCAGCCAGCGGGACGGTGCGAACACTGAAGCTTTCTTT
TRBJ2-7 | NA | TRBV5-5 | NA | CASSLEQGRPYEQYF | TGTGCCAGCAGCTTGGAACAGGGGAGGCCCTACGAGCAGTACTTC
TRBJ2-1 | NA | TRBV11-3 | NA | CASSLGRENKNEQFF | TGTGCCAGCAGCTTAGGACGGGAGAATAAAAATGAGCAGTTCTTC
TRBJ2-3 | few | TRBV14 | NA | CASSQLKLNTDTQYF | TGTGCCAGCAGCCAACTCAAACTCAACACAGATACGCAGTATTTT
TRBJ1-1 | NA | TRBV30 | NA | CAWSGTWGVVMNTEAFF | TGTGCCTGGAGTGGCACGTGGGGGGTAGTTATGAACACTGAAGCTTTCTTT
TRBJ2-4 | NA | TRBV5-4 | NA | CASSRDSVENIQYF | TGTGCCAGCAGCAGGGACTCGGTCGAAAACATTCAGTACTTC
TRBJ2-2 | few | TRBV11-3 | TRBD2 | CASSFQLAGANTGELFF | TGTGCCAGCAGCTTTCAACTAGCGGGAGCGAACACCGGGGAGCTGTTTTTT
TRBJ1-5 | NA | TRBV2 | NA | CATRREGNQPQHF | TGTGCCACCAGGCGGGAGGGCAATCAGCCCCAGCATTTT